The subject of this entry is one TCR beta chain. It has no known antigen specificity. Within one base of it there is no much larger clone, and no base qualities were kept. This sample was included in a study of Tregs in tolerant kidney transplant recipients (dated by TCRdb to the late 2010s). Concerning the study at large: The transplants used related donors along with nonmyeloablative bone marrow transplantation, and in the human trials mixed chimerism was transient. Before combined kidney and bone marrow transplantation, this study identified donor-specific regulatory T cells using TCRbeta sequencing and then followed those same cells after transplant.

For TCRbeta CDR3 sequencing, genomic DNA was extracted from sorted cells using the QIAGEN DNeasy Blood and Tissue Kit. High-throughput TCRbeta CDR3 sequencing, including PCR amplification with bias correction and internal controls, was performed commercially through immunoSEQ. Per the authors' processing: Unique productive TCRbeta sequences were defined by CDR3 nucleotide sequence when primers matched and otherwise by CDR3 amino acid sequence together with Vbeta and Jbeta genes. Sorting error was corrected by removing sequences shared between sorted populations at a frequency ratio of 2:1 or less, and the remaining shared sequences were assigned to the higher population. Donor-reactive sequences were defined as at least 5-fold expanded in CFSE-low cells versus unstimulated cells, with frequency of at least 0.01% in CFSE-low cells. Repertoire divergence was quantified by Jensen-Shannon divergence calculated from the top 100 TCRbeta sequences ranked by frequency. For samples with multiple sequencing runs, sorting error was corrected in each run separately before the runs were combined. What TCRdb holds here is the immuneACCESS table cut down to in-frame rearrangements. Part of the clones is not present; checked against another copy, under half of the missing clones reflect an unresolved V gene, and the others are unexplained. V and J calls and clone size follow that table, whereas D and trimming were derived from the DNA. The sample table holds some 70,000 clones, of which roughly 89% were seen once. The ten biggest clones cover roughly 0.4% of the sample.

This sample's time point label indicates: blood sample drawn before combined kidney and bone marrow transplant. Unstimulated Tregs (CD4+CD25+CD127-), CD4+ non-Tregs (CD4+CD25-), CD4 and CD8 cells were FACS-sorted from thawed PBMCs. The patients were 4 recipients of combined kidney and bone marrow transplants from the ITN036ST trial, and samples were available only for these trial subjects. Healthy control blood was separated into PBMCs by Ficoll density gradient and cryopreserved, and patient PBMCs were collected both before and after transplant. The germline V gene (reference sequence) sets CDR1 to MNHNY and CDR2 to SVGAGI. Its CDR3 holds 15 amino acids, cysteine through phenylalanine. Of the read, only the CDR3 DNA is kept; its 45 bases are in frame from base 1. Trimming removed 0 bases from V and 7 bases from J, leaving 13 bases between the germline ends. Summary of the overall study and its limitations: Because the study included only a small number of patients, the results must be confirmed in larger populations and under other immunosuppression protocols. Donor-specific Treg expansion exceeded global Treg expansion in tolerant patients, suggesting antigen-driven rather than nonspecific expansion. Biological reproducibility was not directly addressed, though technical replication error appeared minimal. Expanding Tregs with activated donor B cells appeared to identify the most biologically relevant and donor-specific TCRbeta repertoire. PCR primers changed over time for some patients, so nucleotide-level comparison across those patients' samples was not possible.

The chain employs TRBV6-6 and TRBJ2-1, and TRBD1 may be the D gene, going by 7 matching bases. The sequence came from a human donor who received a combined kidney and bone marrow transplant. Sequencing used CD4+ T cells from blood, obtained before the transplant. The CDR3 amino acid sequence is: CASSYSTGAGNEQFF. The nucleotide sequence reads TGTGCCAGCAGTTACTCTACAGGGGCGGGGAATGAGCAGTTCTTC.